The sequence of this T cell receptor (beta chain) was determined in a study of cytomegalovirus exposure and HLA in healthy donors. Overall study findings and caveats: CMV serostatus was the sole immune exposure data available. The productive fraction for most TCR beta V segments was about 90% or about 30% in an earlier analysis.

In the PCR, 60 Vbeta and 13 Jbeta primers were used. Some clones are missing from TCRdb's copy, which holds only in-frame ones; the method was immunoSEQ multiplex PCR. This sample has approximately 160,000 clones, with roughly 75% found just once. Comment on this clone: Its antigen remains unknown.

Germline loops: CDR1 SGHTA, CDR2 FQGNSA. CDR3 length: 14 residues. Trimming left V 5 bases short and J 3 bases short, with 14 bases between. J is TRBJ2-7 and V is TRBV7-2; maybe TRBD2 (6 bases). The TCR sequence derives from a woman between 45 and 60 years old in good health and CMV-seropositive. The sample was PBMCs. The CDR3 here is CASSRSPGGYEQYF. CDR3 sequence (DNA): TGTGCCAGCAGCCGCAGCCCCGGGGGCTACGAGCAGTACTTC.